The 13 T cell receptor beta chains in this list originate from one sample, sequenced in a study of OX40 agonist ivuxolimab in advanced cancers. Sequenced by immunoSEQ multiplex PCR; TCRdb stores in-frame clones only, minus some. The profile shows about 64,000 clones, 80% to 90% of them singletons. Sample: CD4+ or CD8+ T cells sorted from blood, taken in a trial of the OX40 agonist ivuxolimab. The receptors here all came from an adult with an advanced solid tumor such as melanoma, head and neck, liver or kidney cancer.

The chain has TRBV5-4 and TRBJ1-2; maybe TRBD1 (6 bases). The CDR3 is 13 residues long. Germline V gives CDR1 SGHNT, CDR2 YYREEE (reference sequence). V lost 2 bases and J lost 4, with 9 bases in between. CDR3 in DNA: TGTGCCAGCAGCTTACAGGGCAGCTATGGCTACACCTTC. Translated, it gives CASSLQGSYGYTF.

The chain carries TRBV10-3 and TRBJ1-1, with D maybe TRBD1 (5 bases). The germline CDR1 and CDR2 sequences are ENHRY and SYGVKD. V lost 6 bases and J lost 4, with 15 bases in between. This CDR3 has 14 residues. The CDR3 loop reads CAIRLGQETTEAFF. CDR3 nucleotides: TGTGCCATCAGATTGGGGCAGGAGACCACTGAAGCTTTCTTT.

The V gene is TRBV30, the J gene TRBJ1-1; 9 bases agree with TRBD1. The CDR3 covers 14 residues. V trimming: 1 base; J trimming: 3 bases; junction bases outside the gene matches: 3. Germline V gene sequence: CDR1 GTSNPN, CDR2 SVGIG (reference sequence). CDR3 protein: CAWSDRDRDTEAFF. In DNA, the CDR3 is TGTGCCTGGAGTGACCGGGACAGGGACACTGAAGCTTTCTTT.

The CDR3 region is CASSFDRGQTGELFF. CDR3 DNA sequence: TGCGCCAGCAGCTTTGATCGGGGGCAGACCGGGGAGCTGTTTTTT. V usage is TRBV5-1 and J usage is TRBJ2-2, with D possibly being TRBD1 or TRBD2 (6 bases each). Trimming took 2 bases from V and 5 from J, leaving 13 bases between them. Germline loops: CDR1 SGHRS, CDR2 YFSETQ. CDR3 length equals 15 residues.

The gene calls are TRBV7-3 and TRBJ2-1, with 10 bases aligning to TRBD2. J was trimmed by 8 bases and V by 0 bases; bases with no gene match: 4. This CDR3 is 15 amino acids long. CDR1 is SGHTA and CDR2 is FQGTGA in the germline V gene. In DNA form, the CDR3 reads TGTGCCAGCAGCTTAACAAGCGGGGGGGCCGATGAGCAGTTCTTC. Amino acid sequence: CASSLTSGGADEQFF. The whole variable domain, filled in from reference TRBV7-3 and TRBJ2-1, reads GAGVSQTPSNKVTEKGKYVELRCDPISGHTALYWYRQSLGQGPEFLIYFQGTGAADDSGLPNDRFFAVRPEGSVSTLKIQRTERGDSAVYLCASSLTSGGADEQFFGPGTRLTVL.

The gene calls are TRBV6-5 and TRBJ2-3, with 7 nucleotides matching TRBD2. Germline V gene sequence: CDR1 MNHEY, CDR2 SVGAGI. The CDR3 loop spans 14 amino acids. V was clipped by 8 bases and J by 4 bases; unmatched bases: 9. This CDR3 is CASRLGGEADTQYF. Here the CDR3 DNA reads TGTGCCAGCCGCCTGGGGGGGGAAGCAGATACGCAGTATTTT.

This chain links TRBV28 with TRBJ2-5; 10 bases are shared with TRBD2. The CDR3 runs to 14 residues. The J segment lost 5 bases and the V segment lost 8 bases, leaving 8 bases of the junction unmatched. Germline CDR1 reads MDHEN; CDR2 reads SYDVKM. In DNA form, the CDR3 reads TGTGCCAGCGACCAAGCGGGGGGGCCCGAGACCCAGTACTTC. Its translation is CASDQAGGPETQYF.

The gene calls are TRBV7-2 and TRBJ2-5; no clear D. The V end lost 2 bases, the J end lost 5 bases, and 6 bases lay between the germline ends. The CDR3 is 12 amino acids. Germline CDR1 is SGHTA and CDR2 is FQGNSA. CDR3 region: CASSLTLETQYF. The CDR3, as DNA: TGTGCCAGCAGCTTAACTTTGGAGACCCAGTACTTC.

The gene calls are TRBV4-2 and TRBJ1-2, with TRBD1 matching 7 bases. V was pared by 1 base and J by 7 bases, with 12 bases of the junction left unmatched. Germline-derived CDR1 and CDR2 are LGHNA and YNFKEQ. The CDR3 sequence is 16 residues long. CDR3 nucleotides: TGTGCCAGCAGCCAAGTAGTCCCGACAGGGCTGAGTGGCTACACCTTC. It specifies CASSQVVPTGLSGYTF.

This clone was picked up one time. This sequence joins TRBV2 and TRBJ2-7; 9 nucleotides align to TRBD1. This CDR3 contains 15 residues. The germline V gene has CDR1 SNHLY and CDR2 FYNNEI. The V segment lost 3 bases and the J segment 5 bases; nucleotides outside the gene matches: 8. The CDR3 is CASSDSTGGWDEQYF. In nucleotides, the CDR3 is TGTGCCAGCAGTGACTCTACAGGGGGCTGGGACGAGCAGTACTTC.

The chain recombines TRBV5-1 with TRBJ2-3; TRBD2 might be the D (6 bases). CDR1 and CDR2 (germline): SGHRS, YFSETQ. Trimming removed 4 bases at V and 2 bases at J, with 8 bases between. This CDR3 spans 13 amino acids. CDR3 nucleotides: TGCGCCAGCAGCCGGGAGTACACAGATACGCAGTATTTT. Its translation is CASSREYTDTQYF.

CDR3 amino acids: CASSLTQTYGYTF. The CDR3 DNA reads as TGTGCCAGCAGCCTTACCCAGACTTATGGCTACACCTTC. The rearrangement links TRBV28 to TRBJ1-2; D is ambiguous. V lost 6 bases and J 5 bases, leaving 13 bases between the germline ends. The CDR3 loop spans 13 amino acids. The germline CDR1 and CDR2 sequences are MDHEN and SYDVKM.

The V call is TRBV10-3, the J call TRBJ2-7; the D call may be TRBD1 or TRBD2 (5 bases each). The CDR3 loop spans 16 amino acids. Germline CDR1 and CDR2: ENHRY and SYGVKD. Trimming took 5 bases from V and 1 from J, leaving 18 bases between them. CDR3 sequence: CAISQMTGRGSYEQYF. CDR3 coding DNA: TGTGCCATCAGTCAAATGACGGGAAGGGGATCCTACGAGCAGTACTTC.